Shown below are 14 T cell receptor beta chains from a single sample sequenced in a study of metastatic and nonmetastatic thyroid tumors. TCRdb re-called the PCR reads through MiXCR. The sample holds about 92,000 clones, 14% to 15% seen once. Patients were all untreated before their thyroid surgery. The sample comprised blood. The receptor source for this set is a female donor with papillary thyroid cancer or a benign thyroid nodule (not recorded which). Some clones in this sample may be carry-over from other donors' samples.

Comment on this clone: The conserved phenylalanine or tryptophan is not found at the CDR3 terminus, so this likely reflects a read error. CDR3 nucleotide sequence: TGCGCCAGCAACCTAGCGGGCTACGAGCAGTACTTA. Residues: CASNLAGYEQYL. This chain joins TRBV28 and TRBJ2-7; 8 nucleotides align to TRBD2. Germline CDR1 reads MDHEN; CDR2 reads SYDVKM. The CDR3 runs to 12 residues.

The sample holds many counts of this clone. V is TRBV5-1 and J is TRBJ2-1; D ambiguous. Germline lookup yields CDR1 SGHRS and CDR2 YFSETQ. V shed 0 bases and J shed 10 bases, with 8 bases lying between them. This CDR3 comprises 12 residues. CDR3 bases: TGCGCCAGCAGCTTGGTCGGCAGCGAGCAGTTCTTC. This encodes CASSLVGSEQFF.

This clone was counted between two and nine times. V gene TRBV12-3 or TRBV12-4 combines with J gene TRBJ1-5, with 7 bases matching TRBD1. The CDR3 extends over 13 amino acids. V was clipped by 6 bases and J by 10 bases; unmatched bases: 9. CDR3 sequence: CASSSQGVHPQHF. The CDR3 DNA follows: TGTGCCAGCAGCTCCCAGGGGGTTCATCCCCAGCATTTT.

V and J are TRBV9 and TRBJ2-1; 8 positions agree with TRBD2. V gave up 3 bases and J gave up 0 bases; unmatched junction bases: 5. Germline V CDR1 and CDR2: SGDLS, YYNGEE. The CDR3 loop spans 16 amino acids. The CDR3 here is CASSALAESSYNEQFF. The CDR3 nucleotides read TGTGCCAGCAGCGCACTAGCGGAGAGCTCCTACAATGAGCAGTTCTTC.

There are many counts of this clone. The chain employs TRBV2 and TRBJ2-7; possible D gene TRBD2, 6 bases. The CDR3 runs to 14 residues. Trimming shortened V by 4 bases and J by 1 base, and 11 bases separated the two germline ends. The V gene's germline CDR1 is SNHLY and CDR2 FYNNEI. CDR3 nucleotide sequence: TGTGCCAGCAGTGTCTGGGGGGATTCCTACGAGCAGTACTTC. Translation gives CASSVWGDSYEQYF. Full variable domain (rest looked up from reference TRBV2 and TRBJ2-7): EPEVTQTPSHQVTQMGQEVILRCVPISNHLYFYWYRQILGQKVEFLVSFYNNEISEKSEIFDDQFSVERPDGSNFTLKIRSTKLEDSAMYFCASSVWGDSYEQYFGPGTRLTVT.

On this clone itself: This sequence may be a read error, since a much larger clone differs from it by one base. Different DNA sequences within this sample yield the same CDR3. The genes are TRBV12-5 and TRBJ1-1, with D possibly TRBD1 on 6 matching bases. This CDR3 has 12 amino acids. CDR1 and CDR2 (germline): LGHNT, FRNRAP. The CDR3 nucleotides read TGTGCTAGTGGTACCGGACAGACTGAGGCTTTCTTT. This codes for CASGTGQTEAFF.

This clone appeared a few times. Germline and junction disagree at one end, which may indicate a read error. The CDR3 loop reads CASSAGLNSPINF. Written as DNA, the CDR3 is TGTGCCAGCAGTGCAGGGTTGAATTCACCCATCAACTTT. V usage is TRBV27 and J usage is TRBJ1-6; possible D gene TRBD1, 5 bases. The CDR3 has 13 amino acids. Germline V lookup: CDR1 MNHEY, CDR2 SMNVEV (reference sequence).

This clone came up many times. The rearrangement links TRBV10-3 to TRBJ2-3; D gene unclear. There are 14 residues in the CDR3. V lost 5 bases and J 4 bases, leaving 13 bases between the germline ends. CDR1 is ENHRY, CDR2 SYGVKD, per germline. This CDR3 is CAISQRVRADTQYF. As DNA, the CDR3 is TGTGCCATCAGTCAGCGCGTTCGGGCAGATACGCAGTATTTT.

This clone was detected only a few times. Being one base from a much bigger clone, this may be a read error. Other DNA sequences in the same sample also yield this CDR3. This sequence joins TRBV20-1 and TRBJ1-5, with TRBD1 identical over 7 bases. The CDR3 extends over 12 amino acids. CDR1 is DFQATT, CDR2 SNEGSKA, per germline (reference sequence). CDR3 amino acids: CSAHDRDQPQHF. The CDR3 region has the DNA TGCAGTGCCCACGACAGGGATCAGCCCCAGCATTTC.

The sample holds many counts of this clone. The chain uses TRBV2 and TRBJ1-6, with D possibly being TRBD1 (5 bases). Germline loops: CDR1 SNHLY, CDR2 FYNNEI. This CDR3 has 15 amino acids. With 1 base removed from V and 7 bases from J, the gap between germline ends came to 11 bases. The CDR3 DNA reads TGTGCCAGCAGTGAAGGGGGGGGGGGAAATTCACCCCTCCACTTT. It is translated as CASSEGGGGNSPLHF.

With regard to this clone: Given a much more abundant clone one base away, this may be a read error. The chain couples TRBV15 to TRBJ1-5; the D gene is possibly TRBD1 (5 bases). This CDR3 comprises 17 residues. The V gene's germline CDR1 is LNHNV and CDR2 YYDKDF (reference sequence). CDR3: CATSRDNSAGTNQPRHF. The DNA of the CDR3 is TGTGCCACCAGCAGAGATAATTCGGCAGGGACCAATCAGCCCCGGCATTTT.

Turning to this clone: Since a much larger clone is just one base distant, this may be a read error. The V gene is TRBV7-3, the J gene TRBJ2-3; 8 positions agree with TRBD2. The CDR3 sequence is 19 residues long. With V trimmed by 1 base and J by 2 bases, 14 bases remained unmatched. From germline, CDR1 is SGHTA and CDR2 FQGTGA. CDR3 region: CASSLRWRGAQGYTDTQYF. The DNA for the CDR3 is TGTGCCAGCAGCTTAAGGTGGCGGGGGGCACAGGGATACACAGATACGCAGTATTTT.

The sample holds many counts of this clone. V usage is TRBV6-6 and J usage is TRBJ2-3, with 11 bases aligning to TRBD2. This CDR3 has 19 amino acids. Germline values: CDR1 MNHNY, CDR2 SVGAGI (reference sequence). The ends lost 5 bases at V and 3 bases at J; junction bases unmatched: 16. The CDR3 is CASSTSLAGGMGRTDTQYF. CDR3 coding DNA: TGTGCCAGCAGTACCTCCTTAGCGGGGGGGATGGGACGGACAGATACGCAGTATTTT.

A note on this clone: A read error may be the cause here, since a much bigger clone is one base away. V is TRBV4-2 and J is TRBJ2-6, with 11 positions matching TRBD1. CDR3 size: 19 residues. CDR1 LGHNA and CDR2 YNFKEQ come from the germline V gene. CDR3 sequence reads: CASSPRWDRGKSVANVLTF. CDR3 DNA: TGTGCCAGCAGCCCGCGTTGGGACAGGGGGAAGTCTGTGGCCAACGTCCTGACTTTC.